A selection of T cell receptor beta chains follows, all from one sample in a study of vaccination and CD4 T cells after COVID-19. These TCRs are of unknown antigen specificity. TCRdb reprocessed the PCR reads with MiXCR, giving one entry per CDR3 protein. The sample shows around 8,000 distinct CDR3 sequences, 40% to 60% of them seen only once. The source material was CD4+ T cells from blood, cultured in vitro. These receptors all stem from a human donor in good health. Both conserved end residues are part of each CDR3. The D gene is left open where the match is weak. Clone size is not always given. Where it is, it says once, few, many or a class for expanded clones.

J: TRBJ1-2; D: -; V: TRBV20-1; size: -; CDR3: CSVVEVSNGYTF; DNA: TGCAGTGTGGTCGAGGTCTCGAACGGCTACACCTTC
J: TRBJ1-2; D: -; V: TRBV7-2; size: few; CDR3: CASSLPGGVNYGYTF; DNA: TGTGCCAGCAGCCTACCGGGGGGGGTTAACTATGGCTACACCTTC
J: TRBJ2-5; D: -; V: TRBV10-2; size: -; CDR3: CASSESMRVKISQETQYF; DNA: TGCGCCAGCAGTGAGTCGATGCGGGTCAAGATCTCCCAAGAGACCCAGTACTTC
J: TRBJ2-1; D: -; V: TRBV5-1; size: -; CDR3: CASSSRELSYNEQFF; DNA: TGCGCCAGCAGTTCTCGGGAGCTCTCCTACAATGAGCAGTTCTTC
J: TRBJ1-2; D: -; V: TRBV29-1; size: -; CDR3: CSVGANYGYTF; DNA: TGCAGCGTTGGAGCAAACTATGGCTACACCTTC
J: TRBJ2-5; D: -; V: TRBV11-2; size: once; CDR3: CASSPTVVETQYF; DNA: TGTGCCAGCAGCCCAACCGTAGTGGAGACCCAGTACTTC
J: TRBJ2-7; D: TRBD2; V: TRBV15; size: -; CDR3: CATSRSTSGSYEQYF; DNA: TGTGCCACCAGCAGATCGACTAGCGGGAGCTACGAGCAGTACTTC
J: TRBJ2-7; D: -; V: TRBV7-9; size: -; CDR3: CASRPLGDTSFAYEQYF; DNA: TGTGCCAGCCGCCCTTTGGGGGACACATCTTTTGCCTACGAGCAGTACTTC
J: TRBJ2-5; D: TRBD2; V: TRBV10-1; size: few; CDR3: CASSPGTSGRMTQYF; DNA: TGCGCCAGCAGCCCCGGGACTAGCGGGAGGATGACCCAGTACTTC
J: TRBJ1-5; D: -; V: TRBV12-3/TRBV12-4; size: -; CDR3: CASRSGGGLNQPQHF; DNA: TGTGCCAGCAGAAGTGGGGGGGGCCTCAATCAGCCCCAGCATTTT
J: TRBJ1-2; D: -; V: TRBV2; size: -; CDR3: CASSPYTEYGYTF; DNA: TGTGCCAGCAGTCCTTACACAGAATATGGCTACACCTTC
J: TRBJ2-1; D: TRBD2; V: TRBV7-2; size: -; CDR3: CASSLVPSGYNEQFF; DNA: TGTGCCAGCAGCTTAGTTCCTAGCGGATACAATGAGCAGTTCTTC
J: TRBJ1-1; D: -; V: TRBV12-3/TRBV12-4; size: -; CDR3: CASRAGLLNTEAFF; DNA: TGTGCCAGCAGGGCGGGACTCCTGAACACTGAAGCTTTCTTT
J: TRBJ2-1; D: -; V: TRBV20-1; size: -; CDR3: CSAQPTSERHNEQFF; DNA: TGCAGTGCCCAGCCAACGAGCGAGAGGCACAATGAGCAGTTCTTC
J: TRBJ1-1; D: -; V: TRBV27; size: -; CDR3: CASQSEQPNTEAFF; DNA: TGTGCCAGCCAGAGCGAGCAACCTAACACTGAAGCTTTCTTT
J: TRBJ2-1; D: TRBD1; V: TRBV6-1; size: -; CDR3: CASSGLTGGSTLSYNEQFF; DNA: TGTGCCAGCAGTGGGCTGACAGGGGGCTCTACCCTCTCCTACAATGAGCAGTTCTTC
J: TRBJ1-2; D: -; V: TRBV6-5; size: -; CDR3: CASSSFRDPTNYGYTF; DNA: TGTGCCAGCAGTTCCTTCCGGGACCCCACTAACTATGGCTACACCTTC
J: TRBJ1-2; D: -; V: TRBV19; size: -; CDR3: CASSISGDSWNYGYTF; DNA: TGTGCCAGTAGTATATCGGGGGACTCCTGGAACTATGGCTACACCTTC
J: TRBJ2-7; D: -; V: TRBV27; size: -; CDR3: CASSLGRLLTYEQYF; DNA: TGTGCCAGCAGTTTAGGGCGGCTCCTAACCTACGAGCAGTACTTC
J: TRBJ2-1; D: TRBD2; V: TRBV20-1; size: -; CDR3: CSASGAGGGANEQFF; DNA: TGCAGTGCTAGTGGAGCGGGAGGGGGCGCAAATGAGCAGTTCTTC
J: TRBJ1-2; D: TRBD1; V: TRBV27; size: few; CDR3: CASSGWGQGASDYTF; DNA: TGTGCCAGCAGTGGATGGGGACAGGGGGCTTCGGACTACACCTTC
J: TRBJ1-1; D: TRBD1; V: TRBV19; size: few; CDR3: CASSTQGGGTEAFF; DNA: TGTGCCAGTAGCACGCAGGGGGGAGGCACTGAAGCTTTCTTT
J: TRBJ1-1; D: -; V: TRBV25-1; size: few; CDR3: CASSEYGRSGAEAFF; DNA: TGTGCCAGCAGTGAATATGGACGGAGTGGTGCTGAAGCTTTCTTT
J: TRBJ1-1; D: -; V: TRBV6-1; size: -; CDR3: CASTSRGGVRPEAFF; DNA: TGTGCCAGCACCTCCCGGGGGGGGGTTAGGCCTGAAGCTTTCTTT
J: TRBJ2-2; D: -; V: TRBV4-1; size: -; CDR3: CASSQREGNTGELFF; DNA: TGCGCCAGCAGCCAAAGAGAGGGGAACACCGGGGAGCTGTTTTTT
J: TRBJ1-1; D: -; V: TRBV7-2; size: -; CDR3: CASSFDAGRWNTEAFF; DNA: TGTGCCAGCAGCTTCGACGCAGGACGTTGGAACACTGAAGCTTTCTTT
J: TRBJ2-7; D: -; V: TRBV14; size: few; CDR3: CASSSRTYSYEQYF; DNA: TGTGCCAGCAGCTCAAGGACGTACTCCTACGAGCAGTACTTC
J: TRBJ1-2; D: TRBD1; V: TRBV2; size: -; CDR3: CASRDRGTYGYTF; DNA: TGTGCCAGCAGGGACAGGGGGACCTATGGCTACACCTTC
J: TRBJ1-2; D: -; V: TRBV4-2; size: once; CDR3: CASSSRVNYGYTF; DNA: TGTGCCAGCAGCTCTAGAGTCAACTATGGCTACACCTTC
J: TRBJ2-7; D: TRBD2; V: TRBV5-1; size: -; CDR3: CASSLIAGGSYEQYF; DNA: TGCGCCAGCAGCTTGATAGCGGGAGGGTCCTACGAGCAGTACTTC
J: TRBJ2-7; D: TRBD2; V: TRBV7-9; size: -; CDR3: CASSQLAGDIGGSDF; DNA: TGTGCCAGCAGTCAGTTAGCGGGAGACATAGGTGGGTCGGACTTC
J: TRBJ1-1; D: -; V: TRBV20-1; size: -; CDR3: CSARVTFREGETEAFF; DNA: TGCAGTGCTAGAGTCACTTTCAGAGAAGGAGAGACTGAAGCTTTCTTT
J: TRBJ1-5; D: -; V: TRBV20-1; size: -; CDR3: CSADGISGYNQPQHF; DNA: TGCAGTGCCGATGGAATATCAGGATACAATCAGCCCCAGCATTTT
J: TRBJ1-2; D: -; V: TRBV7-2; size: few; CDR3: CASSLVPGGGVGGYTF; DNA: TGTGCCAGCAGCTTAGTTCCCGGTGGGGGAGTTGGAGGCTACACCTTC
J: TRBJ2-3; D: TRBD2; V: TRBV6-4; size: -; CDR3: CASSPTSGMASLSTDTQYF; DNA: TGTGCCAGCAGTCCGACTAGCGGGATGGCGTCCCTAAGCACAGATACGCAGTATTTT
J: TRBJ2-5; D: -; V: TRBV18; size: few; CDR3: CASRAGEETQYF; DNA: TGTGCCAGCAGGGCAGGGGAAGAGACCCAGTACTTC
J: TRBJ1-2; D: TRBD1; V: TRBV20-1; size: few; CDR3: CSASVSYRGDYGYTF; DNA: TGCAGTGCTAGTGTTTCTTACAGGGGAGACTATGGCTACACCTTC
J: TRBJ1-5; D: TRBD1; V: TRBV24-1; size: few; CDR3: CATSDTQGPVGNQPQHF; DNA: TGTGCCACCAGTGATACACAGGGGCCTGTGGGCAATCAGCCCCAGCATTTT
J: TRBJ2-7; D: -; V: TRBV6-2/TRBV6-3; size: few; CDR3: CASSQTYEQYF; DNA: TGTGCCAGCAGCCAAACCTACGAGCAGTACTTC
J: TRBJ1-2; D: TRBD1; V: TRBV6-1; size: -; CDR3: CASNFATAGGEGYTF; DNA: TGTGCCAGCAATTTTGCTACCGCAGGGGGTGAGGGCTACACCTTC
J: TRBJ1-2; D: -; V: TRBV4-3; size: -; CDR3: CASSQSRGPYGYTF; DNA: TGCGCCAGCAGCCAAAGTCGGGGGCCCTATGGCTACACCTTC
J: TRBJ2-1; D: -; V: TRBV7-7; size: -; CDR3: CASSLSQDNEQFF; DNA: TGTGCCAGCAGCTTGAGTCAGGACAATGAGCAGTTCTTC